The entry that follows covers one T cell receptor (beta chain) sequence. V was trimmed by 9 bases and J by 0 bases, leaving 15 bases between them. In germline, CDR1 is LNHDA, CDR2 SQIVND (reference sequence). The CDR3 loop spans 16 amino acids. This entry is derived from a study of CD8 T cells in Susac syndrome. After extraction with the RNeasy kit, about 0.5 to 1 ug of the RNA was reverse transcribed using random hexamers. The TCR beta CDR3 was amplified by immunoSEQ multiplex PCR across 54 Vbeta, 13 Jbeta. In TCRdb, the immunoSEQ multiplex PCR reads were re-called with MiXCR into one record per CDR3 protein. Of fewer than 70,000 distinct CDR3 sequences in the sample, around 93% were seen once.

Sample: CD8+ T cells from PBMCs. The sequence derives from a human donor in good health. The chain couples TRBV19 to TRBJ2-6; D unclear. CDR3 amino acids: CASCITHSSGANVLTF. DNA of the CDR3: TGTGCCAGCTGCATAACCCACTCCTCTGGGGCCAACGTCCTGACTTTC.